These T cell receptor beta chains were read from a single sample in a study of blood T cell repertoires in COVID-19. Sequencing was performed with immunoSEQ multiplex PCR; in TCRdb, only in-frame clones are kept and a portion is missing. The sample includes roughly 200,000 clones, approximately 80% of them seen just once. Sequenced material: peripheral blood. Every receptor here comes from a woman aged 50 to 65 with active or convalescent COVID-19. Both conserved end residues are part of each CDR3. D genes are given only for firm matches. Size is omitted from some rows. Given values are once, few, many or a class for expanded clones.

J gene: TRBJ1-6; clone size: -; V gene: TRBV28; D gene: -; CDR3 protein: CASSFDVMRDSPLHF; CDR3 DNA: TGTGCCAGCAGTTTTGACGTAATGAGGGATTCACCCCTCCACTTT
J gene: TRBJ1-1; clone size: -; V gene: TRBV7-6; D gene: -; CDR3 protein: CASSSLDTEAFF; CDR3 DNA: TGTGCCAGCAGCTCCCTAGACACTGAAGCTTTCTTT
J gene: TRBJ2-7; clone size: -; V gene: TRBV7-8; D gene: TRBD2; CDR3 protein: CASSRASGYEQYF; CDR3 DNA: TGTGCCAGCAGCCGAGCTAGCGGCTACGAGCAGTACTTC
J gene: TRBJ1-5; clone size: -; V gene: TRBV28; D gene: -; CDR3 protein: CASSLVQGLIQPQHF; CDR3 DNA: TGTGCCAGCAGTCTAGTACAAGGCCTGATCCAGCCCCAGCATTTT
J gene: TRBJ1-6; clone size: many; V gene: TRBV5-5; D gene: -; CDR3 protein: CASSLEDRGSPLHF; CDR3 DNA: TGTGCCAGCAGCTTGGAGGACAGAGGCTCACCCCTCCACTTT
J gene: TRBJ1-1; clone size: -; V gene: TRBV29-1; D gene: -; CDR3 protein: CSPEDSEAFF; CDR3 DNA: TGCAGCCCCGAGGACAGCGAAGCTTTCTTT
J gene: TRBJ2-5; clone size: -; V gene: TRBV19; D gene: TRBD2; CDR3 protein: CASSPRTSVLGETQYF; CDR3 DNA: TGTGCCAGTAGTCCCCGGACTAGCGTGTTGGGGGAGACCCAGTACTTC
J gene: TRBJ1-4; clone size: -; V gene: TRBV9; D gene: -; CDR3 protein: CASSVAQGKGEKLFF; CDR3 DNA: TGTGCCAGCAGCGTAGCCCAGGGGAAGGGTGAAAAACTGTTTTTT
J gene: TRBJ1-2; clone size: -; V gene: TRBV25-1; D gene: -; CDR3 protein: CASSAPGVGGYGYTF; CDR3 DNA: TGTGCCAGCAGTGCCCCTGGGGTAGGGGGATACGGCTACACCTTC
J gene: TRBJ1-1; clone size: -; V gene: TRBV6-6; D gene: TRBD1; CDR3 protein: CASKRQGAENTEAFF; CDR3 DNA: TGTGCCAGCAAGAGACAGGGGGCGGAGAACACTGAAGCTTTCTTT
J gene: TRBJ1-3; clone size: -; V gene: TRBV30; D gene: TRBD1; CDR3 protein: CAWSPQGGYSGNTIYF; CDR3 DNA: TGTGCCTGGAGTCCACAGGGGGGCTACTCTGGAAACACCATATATTTT
J gene: TRBJ2-1; clone size: -; V gene: TRBV2; D gene: TRBD2; CDR3 protein: CASRGASGVNEQFF; CDR3 DNA: TGTGCCAGCAGGGGGGCTAGCGGGGTGAATGAGCAGTTCTTC
J gene: TRBJ2-1; clone size: -; V gene: TRBV6-5; D gene: TRBD1; CDR3 protein: CACSGGNYNEQFF; CDR3 DNA: TGTGCCTGCTCAGGGGGCAACTACAATGAGCAGTTCTTC
J gene: TRBJ2-1; clone size: -; V gene: TRBV6-5; D gene: -; CDR3 protein: CASHKQITYNEQFF; CDR3 DNA: TGTGCCAGCCATAAACAGATAACCTACAATGAGCAGTTCTTC
J gene: TRBJ1-5; clone size: once; V gene: TRBV4-2; D gene: -; CDR3 protein: CASSQGRSNQPQHF; CDR3 DNA: TGTGCCAGCAGCCAAGGCAGGTCGAATCAGCCCCAGCATTTT
J gene: TRBJ2-5; clone size: many; V gene: TRBV7-2; D gene: TRBD1; CDR3 protein: CASSFDRGLQETQYF; CDR3 DNA: TGTGCCAGCAGCTTTGACAGGGGCCTCCAAGAGACCCAGTACTTC
J gene: TRBJ2-3; clone size: -; V gene: TRBV18; D gene: -; CDR3 protein: CASSRQGGSPTDTQYF; CDR3 DNA: TGTGCCAGCTCACGACAGGGAGGATCCCCCACAGATACGCAGTATTTT
J gene: TRBJ1-1; clone size: -; V gene: TRBV28; D gene: TRBD1; CDR3 protein: CASSPQGTGMNTEAFF; CDR3 DNA: TGTGCCAGCAGTCCTCAGGGGACAGGGATGAACACTGAAGCTTTCTTT
J gene: TRBJ2-7; clone size: -; V gene: TRBV6-6; D gene: TRBD2; CDR3 protein: CASSYSGGTYEQYF; CDR3 DNA: TGTGCCAGCAGTTACTCGGGGGGGACGTACGAGCAGTACTTC
J gene: TRBJ2-5; clone size: -; V gene: TRBV19; D gene: TRBD2; CDR3 protein: CASSPDSGGSETQYF; CDR3 DNA: TGTGCCAGTAGTCCGGATAGCGGGGGGTCTGAGACCCAGTACTTC
J gene: TRBJ1-6; clone size: once; V gene: TRBV5-4; D gene: -; CDR3 protein: CASSLGGSSYNSPLHF; CDR3 DNA: TGTGCCAGTTCACTGGGGGGAAGCTCCTATAATTCACCCCTCCACTTT
J gene: TRBJ1-1; clone size: once; V gene: TRBV3-1/TRBV3-2; D gene: -; CDR3 protein: CASSLAMKNHGTEAFF; CDR3 DNA: TGTGCCAGCAGCCTAGCAATGAAGAATCATGGGACTGAAGCTTTCTTT
J gene: TRBJ1-2; clone size: -; V gene: TRBV18; D gene: TRBD1; CDR3 protein: CASSPPGQGYGYTF; CDR3 DNA: TGTGCCAGCTCACCACCGGGACAGGGATATGGCTACACCTTC
J gene: TRBJ1-3; clone size: -; V gene: TRBV28; D gene: -; CDR3 protein: CASSSPTESSGNTIYF; CDR3 DNA: TGTGCCAGCAGCTCCCCCACGGAGAGCTCTGGAAACACCATATATTTT
J gene: TRBJ2-2; clone size: -; V gene: TRBV5-1; D gene: TRBD2; CDR3 protein: CASSRLAGGAGELFF; CDR3 DNA: TGCGCCAGCAGCCGTCTAGCGGGAGGGGCCGGGGAGCTGTTTTTT
J gene: TRBJ2-7; clone size: -; V gene: TRBV7-2; D gene: TRBD2; CDR3 protein: CASSFLRREGRGYEQYF; CDR3 DNA: TGTGCCAGCAGCTTTTTGAGGCGGGAGGGCCGGGGGTACGAGCAGTACTTC
J gene: TRBJ2-1; clone size: -; V gene: TRBV5-1; D gene: TRBD2; CDR3 protein: CASSLLAALYNEQFF; CDR3 DNA: TGCGCCAGCAGCTTACTAGCGGCCCTCTACAATGAGCAGTTCTTC
J gene: TRBJ2-6; clone size: -; V gene: TRBV5-1; D gene: -; CDR3 protein: CASSLGPAGANVLTF; CDR3 DNA: TGCGCCAGCAGCTTGGGTCCCGCTGGGGCCAACGTCCTGACTTTC
J gene: TRBJ2-1; clone size: -; V gene: TRBV29-1; D gene: TRBD2; CDR3 protein: CSVAPAGVNEQFF; CDR3 DNA: TGCAGCGTCGCCCCGGCGGGGGTCAATGAGCAGTTCTTC
J gene: TRBJ1-2; clone size: -; V gene: TRBV12-5; D gene: -; CDR3 protein: CASGLAIGHLSNYGYTF; CDR3 DNA: TGTGCTAGTGGTTTAGCGATAGGACATCTGTCGAACTATGGCTACACCTTC
J gene: TRBJ1-2; clone size: -; V gene: TRBV6-5; D gene: TRBD1; CDR3 protein: CASRLRTGTNYGYTF; CDR3 DNA: TGTGCCAGCAGACTCCGGACAGGCACGAACTATGGCTACACCTTC
J gene: TRBJ1-1; clone size: -; V gene: TRBV5-1; D gene: -; CDR3 protein: CASSFVQPNTEAFF; CDR3 DNA: TGCGCCAGCAGCTTTGTACAGCCGAACACTGAAGCTTTCTTT
J gene: TRBJ2-1; clone size: -; V gene: TRBV6-2/TRBV6-3; D gene: TRBD2; CDR3 protein: CASSYIYGTSGMRSYNEQFF; CDR3 DNA: TGTGCCAGCAGTTACATTTACGGGACTAGCGGGATGAGATCCTACAATGAGCAGTTCTTC
J gene: TRBJ2-7; clone size: few; V gene: TRBV7-9; D gene: TRBD1; CDR3 protein: CASSGQGGSYEQYF; CDR3 DNA: TGTGCCAGCAGCGGACAGGGGGGGTCCTACGAGCAGTACTTC
J gene: TRBJ2-3; clone size: -; V gene: TRBV4-3; D gene: -; CDR3 protein: CASSQDLQQVTDTQYF; CDR3 DNA: TGCGCCAGCAGCCAAGACCTACAACAGGTCACAGATACGCAGTATTTT
J gene: TRBJ2-2; clone size: -; V gene: TRBV7-9; D gene: -; CDR3 protein: CASSPTGTTTGELFF; CDR3 DNA: TGTGCCAGCAGCCCTACCGGGACAACGACCGGGGAGCTGTTTTTT
J gene: TRBJ1-1; clone size: once; V gene: TRBV6-6; D gene: -; CDR3 protein: CASTSSGSEAFF; CDR3 DNA: TGTGCCAGCACCTCCAGCGGCAGCGAAGCTTTCTTT
J gene: TRBJ2-6; clone size: once; V gene: TRBV7-8; D gene: -; CDR3 protein: CASSIRGNGANVLTF; CDR3 DNA: TGTGCCAGCAGCATCAGGGGAAACGGGGCCAACGTCCTGACTTTC
J gene: TRBJ2-2; clone size: many; V gene: TRBV7-3; D gene: TRBD2; CDR3 protein: CASSSLAGGSTGELFF; CDR3 DNA: TGTGCCAGCAGCTCCCTAGCGGGGGGCTCCACCGGGGAGCTGTTTTTT
J gene: TRBJ1-1; clone size: few; V gene: TRBV29-1; D gene: TRBD1; CDR3 protein: CSVAGTGRETEAFF; CDR3 DNA: TGCAGCGTCGCCGGGACAGGGCGGGAGACTGAAGCTTTCTTT
J gene: TRBJ2-7; clone size: -; V gene: TRBV6-4; D gene: TRBD1; CDR3 protein: CASKTGHWVCSEQYF; CDR3 DNA: TGTGCCAGCAAGACAGGGCATTGGGTATGCTCCGAGCAGTACTTC
J gene: TRBJ2-7; clone size: -; V gene: TRBV7-9; D gene: TRBD1; CDR3 protein: CASSSADRVWGYEQYF; CDR3 DNA: TGTGCCAGCAGCTCCGCGGACAGGGTGTGGGGGTACGAGCAGTACTTC
J gene: TRBJ1-2; clone size: -; V gene: TRBV2; D gene: TRBD1; CDR3 protein: CASSRDREGYGYTF; CDR3 DNA: TGTGCCAGCAGCCGGGACAGGGAGGGCTATGGCTACACCTTC
J gene: TRBJ1-4; clone size: few; V gene: TRBV29-1; D gene: -; CDR3 protein: CSGLDSGDEKLFF; CDR3 DNA: TGCAGCGGACTGGACTCGGGGGATGAAAAACTGTTTTTT
J gene: TRBJ2-2; clone size: -; V gene: TRBV19; D gene: -; CDR3 protein: CASSRALANTGELFF; CDR3 DNA: TGTGCCAGTAGCAGGGCCCTGGCGAACACCGGGGAGCTGTTTTTT
J gene: TRBJ2-2; clone size: -; V gene: TRBV6-2/TRBV6-3; D gene: -; CDR3 protein: CASSKTGRNTGELFF; CDR3 DNA: TGTGCCAGCAGTAAGACAGGCAGGAACACCGGGGAGCTGTTTTTT
J gene: TRBJ2-7; clone size: -; V gene: TRBV7-2; D gene: TRBD2; CDR3 protein: CASSARGGSTYEQYF; CDR3 DNA: TGTGCCAGCAGCGCCCGGGGGGGTTCCACCTACGAGCAGTACTTC
J gene: TRBJ1-5; clone size: once; V gene: TRBV7-8; D gene: TRBD1; CDR3 protein: CASSHAVTGENQPQHF; CDR3 DNA: TGTGCCAGCAGCCACGCTGTGACAGGGGAGAATCAGCCCCAGCATTTT
J gene: TRBJ1-6; clone size: -; V gene: TRBV7-9; D gene: TRBD1; CDR3 protein: CASSPRQGNSPLHF; CDR3 DNA: TGTGCCAGCAGCCCAAGACAGGGTAATTCACCCCTCCACTTT